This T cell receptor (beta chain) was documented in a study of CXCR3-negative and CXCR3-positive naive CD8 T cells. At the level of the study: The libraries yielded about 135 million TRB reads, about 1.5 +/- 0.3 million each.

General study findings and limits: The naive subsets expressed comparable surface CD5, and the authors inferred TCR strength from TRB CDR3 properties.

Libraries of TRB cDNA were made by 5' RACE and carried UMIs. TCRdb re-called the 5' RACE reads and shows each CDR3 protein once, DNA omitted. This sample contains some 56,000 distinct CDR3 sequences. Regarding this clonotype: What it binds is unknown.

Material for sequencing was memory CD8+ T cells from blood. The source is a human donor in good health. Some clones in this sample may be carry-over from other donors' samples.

CDR3 residues: CASSQTGSYEQYF. The chain has TRBV7-3 and TRBJ2-7. CDR3 length: 13 residues. In germline, CDR1 is SGHTA, CDR2 FQGTGA.